This T cell receptor (beta chain) emerged from a study of blood T cell repertoires in COVID-19. In the study overall: Samples came from the United States, Italy and Spain, spanning acute and convalescent COVID-19. Sources were T cells, B-cell-depleted T cells, or PBMCs; the material itself was cDNA or gDNA.

In the authors' methods: Reference gene primer amplification yielded estimated nucleated cell counts. Only in-frame clones appear in the TCRdb table, and some are missing; sequencing was by immunoSEQ multiplex PCR. That table supplies the V and J calls and clone size; D and trimming were determined from the DNA. Among approximately 50,000 clones listed, around nine tenths were seen once. Losses at the gene ends were 2 bases for V and 4 bases for J; bases not matched to a gene: 6. The germline V gene encodes CDR1 ENHRY and CDR2 SYGVKD. This CDR3 has 15 amino acids. The sequencing input was peripheral blood. V is TRBV10-3 and J is TRBJ2-3; 7 nucleotides agree with TRBD2. The clonotype was recovered from a man aged 50-59 years with active COVID-19. The CDR3, as DNA: TGTGCCATCAGTGAGGCCGCGGGAGTCGCAGATACGCAGTATTTT. This codes for CAISEAAGVADTQYF.